The present T cell receptor (beta chain) was sequenced within a study of CXCR3-negative and CXCR3-positive naive CD8 T cells (dated by TCRdb to 2018 to 2020). With respect to the entire study: In total, some 140 million TRB reads were obtained, corresponding to roughly 1.5 +/- 0.3 million reads per library. Diversity and physicochemical repertoire analyses covered under twelve donors pooled from two independent experiments. The TRBV-TRBJ cluster analysis covered naive subsets from 5 donors and memory cells from 3 donors. Study-wide findings and limitations: Compared with CXCR3-negative naive cells, CXCR3-positive naive cells had TRB CDR3s with higher hydrophobicity (lower Kidera factor 4), lower energy, and higher strength and volume indices. Both naive subsets had comparably high repertoire diversity, while memory CD8+ T cells had much lower repertoire diversity. Surface CD5, linked to self-reactivity in mice, was comparable between naive subsets; TCR interaction strength was therefore also inferred from TRB CDR3 physicochemical properties. Because CXCR3 expression was partially decreased after cryopreservation, freshly isolated PBMCs were used for most assays. Naive CXCR3-negative and CXCR3-positive cells from the same donor showed similar TRBV-TRBJ usage, whereas memory cells showed distinct patterns.

Each CD8+ T cell subset was flow-sorted in triplicate, with fewer than 350,000 cells per subset placed directly into RLT lysis buffer. To keep memory contaminants out, a stringent definition of naive CD8+ T cells was applied: CD45RO-CCR7+CD27+CD95-. Peripheral blood mononuclear cells were isolated from buffy coats by standard density gradient centrifugation. A FACSAria III was used to flow-sort naive CD8+ T cells into CXCR3-negative and CXCR3-positive populations. An RNeasy Mini Kit was used to extract total RNA from the sorted cells. Reads for this sample came from a NextSeq 550. The Human TCR Profiling Kit (MiLaboratory) was used to prepare UMI-labeled 5' RACE TRB cDNA libraries. The full amount of extracted RNA was used for cDNA synthesis, and the full amount of resulting cDNA was used for PCR amplification. Libraries were prepared in parallel using an identical number of PCR cycles. The authors' pipeline ran thus. About 48,000 +/- 9,800 unique UMI-labeled TRB cDNA molecules per library were extracted with MIGEC and MiXCR, with at least two reads per UMI required. An average of around 40,000 +/- 10,000 functional in-frame TRB CDR3 nucleotide clonotypes without stop codons was found per library. Diversity metrics, including normalized Shannon-Wiener and Chao1, were computed in VDJtools after downsampling to 5000 UMI-labeled TRB molecules per sample. VDJtools was used to calculate clonotype-size-weighted physicochemical properties of the central five CDR3 residues, namely interaction energy, strength, volume and Kidera factor 4. The reads, reprocessed by TCRdb, yield one row per CDR3 protein sequence and no DNA. Clone size and V and J calls follow TCRdb, not the original study. This sample's clone table shows over 100,000 distinct CDR3 sequences. Less than 0.55% of the sample is held by the ten biggest clonotypes.

As concerns this clonotype: What antigen it recognizes has not been identified.

The CDR3 contains 15 residues, cysteine and phenylalanine counted. The protein alone is recorded here. As encoded in the germline V gene, CDR1 is MDHEN while CDR2 is SYDVKM. This clonotype was obtained from a human donor in good health. Some clones in this sample may be carry-over from other donors' samples. What was sequenced was naive CXCR3- CD8+ T cells from blood. Taken with the paper, the label for cell subset or site translates to: CD45RO-CCR7+CD27+CD95- naive CD8+ T cells lacking CXCR3 (TNR3-). The sequence is built from TRBV28 and TRBJ2-6. The CDR3 reads as follows: CASSSRVVGANVLTF.